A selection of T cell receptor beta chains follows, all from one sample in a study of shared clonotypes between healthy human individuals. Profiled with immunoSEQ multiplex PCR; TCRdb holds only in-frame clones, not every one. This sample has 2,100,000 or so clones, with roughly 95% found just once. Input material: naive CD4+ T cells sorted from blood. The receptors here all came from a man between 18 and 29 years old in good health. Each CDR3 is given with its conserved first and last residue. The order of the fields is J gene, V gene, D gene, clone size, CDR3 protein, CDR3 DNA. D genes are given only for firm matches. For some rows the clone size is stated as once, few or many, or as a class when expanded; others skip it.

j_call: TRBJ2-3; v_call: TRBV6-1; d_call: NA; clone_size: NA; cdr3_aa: CASRTPGDTQYF; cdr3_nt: TGTGCCAGCAGGACACCCGGTGATACGCAGTATTTT
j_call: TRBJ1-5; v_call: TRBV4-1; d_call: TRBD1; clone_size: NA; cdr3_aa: CASSQPYRGLGQPQHF; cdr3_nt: TGCGCCAGCAGCCAACCCTACAGGGGACTGGGGCAGCCCCAGCATTTT
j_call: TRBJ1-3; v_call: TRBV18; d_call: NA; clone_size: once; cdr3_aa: CASSPVDEAGNTIYF; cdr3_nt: TGTGCCAGCTCACCAGTTGATGAGGCTGGAAACACCATATATTTT
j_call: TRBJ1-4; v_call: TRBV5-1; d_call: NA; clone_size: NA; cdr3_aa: CASSPGWGTNEKLFF; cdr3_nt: TGCGCCAGTTCCCCAGGATGGGGCACTAATGAAAAACTGTTTTTT
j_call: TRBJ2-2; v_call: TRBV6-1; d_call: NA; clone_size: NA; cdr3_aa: CASSLWRTGGELFF; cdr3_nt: TGTGCCAGCAGCCTTTGGAGGACGGGCGGGGAGCTGTTTTTT
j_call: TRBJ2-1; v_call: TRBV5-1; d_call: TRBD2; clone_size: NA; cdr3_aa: CASRTGRDEQFF; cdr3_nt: TGCGCCAGCAGGACGGGGAGGGATGAGCAGTTCTTC
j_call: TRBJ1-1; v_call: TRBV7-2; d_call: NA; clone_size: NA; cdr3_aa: CASSLEWGRVNTEAFF; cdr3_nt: TGTGCCAGCAGCTTAGAATGGGGGCGGGTGAACACTGAAGCTTTCTTT
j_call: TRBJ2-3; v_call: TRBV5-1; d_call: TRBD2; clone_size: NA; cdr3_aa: CASSPGAGAPDTQYF; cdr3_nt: TGCGCCAGCAGCCCTGGAGCGGGGGCCCCAGATACGCAGTATTTT
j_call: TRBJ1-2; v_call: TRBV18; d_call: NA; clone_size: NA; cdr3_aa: CASSLGSRANYGYTF; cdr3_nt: TGTGCCAGCTCACTAGGTTCCCGGGCTAACTATGGCTACACCTTC
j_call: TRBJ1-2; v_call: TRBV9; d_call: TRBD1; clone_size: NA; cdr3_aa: CASSTPGQGDGYTF; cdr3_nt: TGTGCCAGCAGCACCCCGGGACAGGGGGATGGCTACACCTTC
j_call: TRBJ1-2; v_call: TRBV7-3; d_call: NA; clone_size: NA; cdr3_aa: CASSFPGGDGYTF; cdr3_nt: TGTGCCAGCAGCTTCCCGGGAGGGGATGGCTACACCTTC
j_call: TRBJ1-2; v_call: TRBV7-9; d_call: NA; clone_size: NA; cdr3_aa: CASSLARDGYTF; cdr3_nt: TGTGCCAGCAGCTTAGCCAGGGATGGCTACACCTTC
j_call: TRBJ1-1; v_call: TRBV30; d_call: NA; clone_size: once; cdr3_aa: CAWDTRAGSLDTEAFF; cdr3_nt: TGTGCCTGGGACACTCGAGCAGGCTCCCTCGACACTGAAGCTTTCTTT
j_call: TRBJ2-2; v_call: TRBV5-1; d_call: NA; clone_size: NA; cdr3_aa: CASSQTGPRTGELFF; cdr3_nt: TGCGCCAGCAGCCAAACAGGGCCAAGGACCGGGGAGCTGTTTTTT
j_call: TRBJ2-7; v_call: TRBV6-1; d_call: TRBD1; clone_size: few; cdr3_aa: CASSESGQVVYEQYF; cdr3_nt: TGTGCCAGCAGTGAATCGGGACAGGTGGTCTACGAGCAGTACTTC
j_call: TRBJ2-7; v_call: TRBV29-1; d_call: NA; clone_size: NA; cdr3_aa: CSVVGGYPTYEQYF; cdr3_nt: TGCAGCGTTGTGGGGGGATACCCAACCTACGAGCAGTACTTC
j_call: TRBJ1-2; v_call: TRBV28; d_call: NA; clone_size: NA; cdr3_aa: CASSFGGGNGYTF; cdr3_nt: TGTGCCAGCAGTTTCGGGGGAGGGAATGGCTACACCTTC
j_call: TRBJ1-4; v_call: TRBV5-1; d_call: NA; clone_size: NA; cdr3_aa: CASSSDPWRNEKLFF; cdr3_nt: TGCGCCAGCAGCTCTGACCCCTGGAGGAATGAAAAACTGTTTTTT
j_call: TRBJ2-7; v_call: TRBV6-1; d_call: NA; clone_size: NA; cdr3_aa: CAISARVSVYEQYF; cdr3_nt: TGTGCCATCTCGGCTCGGGTCTCCGTCTACGAGCAGTACTTC
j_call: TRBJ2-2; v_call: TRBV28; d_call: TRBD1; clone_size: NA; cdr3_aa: CASSRQGGTGELFF; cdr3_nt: TGTGCCAGCAGCCGACAGGGTGGCACCGGGGAGCTGTTTTTT
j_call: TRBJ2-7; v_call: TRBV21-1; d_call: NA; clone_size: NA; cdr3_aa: CASSKEEREQYF; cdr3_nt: TGTGCCAGCAGCAAAGAAGAACGCGAGCAGTACTTC
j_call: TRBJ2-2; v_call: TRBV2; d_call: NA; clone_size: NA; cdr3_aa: CASSERQGLNTGELFF; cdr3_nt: TGTGCCAGCAGTGAGCGGCAGGGGCTAAACACCGGGGAGCTGTTTTTT
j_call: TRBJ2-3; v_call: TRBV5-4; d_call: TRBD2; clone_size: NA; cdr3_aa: CASSLPGLAGALDTQYF; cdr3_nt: TGTGCCAGCAGCTTGCCCGGACTAGCGGGCGCCTTAGATACGCAGTATTTT
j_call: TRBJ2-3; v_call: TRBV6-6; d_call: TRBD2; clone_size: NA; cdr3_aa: CASRDPAGAGTDTQYF; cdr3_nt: TGTGCCAGCAGAGACCCCGCGGGAGCGGGCACAGATACGCAGTATTTT
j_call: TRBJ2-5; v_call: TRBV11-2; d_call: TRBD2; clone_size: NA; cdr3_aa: CASSLDLRVAGTQETQYF; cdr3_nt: TGTGCCAGCAGCTTAGATCTCCGGGTAGCGGGGACGCAAGAGACCCAGTACTTC
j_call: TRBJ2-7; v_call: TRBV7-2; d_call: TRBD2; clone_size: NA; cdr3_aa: CASSLYLAGSEQYF; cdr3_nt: TGTGCCAGCAGCTTGTACCTAGCGGGAAGCGAGCAGTACTTC
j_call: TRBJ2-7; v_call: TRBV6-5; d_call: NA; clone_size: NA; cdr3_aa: CASSRSGYEQYF; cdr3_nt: TGTGCCAGCAGTAGATCAGGGTACGAGCAGTACTTC
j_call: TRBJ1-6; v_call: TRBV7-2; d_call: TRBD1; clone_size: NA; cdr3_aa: CASSLGFSQGALPLHF; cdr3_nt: TGTGCCAGCAGCTTAGGTTTTAGTCAGGGGGCTTTACCCCTCCACTTT
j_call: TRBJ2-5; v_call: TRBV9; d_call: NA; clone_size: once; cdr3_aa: CASSVGLGTIQETQYF; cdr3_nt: TGTGCCAGCAGCGTAGGGCTGGGGACCATACAAGAGACCCAGTACTTC
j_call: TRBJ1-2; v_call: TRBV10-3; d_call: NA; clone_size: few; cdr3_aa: CAISEGNYGYTF; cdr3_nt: TGTGCCATCAGTGAGGGAAACTATGGCTACACCTTC
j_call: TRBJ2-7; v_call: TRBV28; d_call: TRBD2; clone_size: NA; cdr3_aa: CASNRLAGPYEQYF; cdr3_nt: TGTGCCAGCAATCGACTAGCGGGACCCTACGAGCAGTACTTC
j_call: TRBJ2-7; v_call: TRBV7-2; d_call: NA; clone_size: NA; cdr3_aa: CASSYGDVGDEQYF; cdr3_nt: TGTGCCAGCAGCTACGGGGACGTTGGGGACGAGCAGTACTTC
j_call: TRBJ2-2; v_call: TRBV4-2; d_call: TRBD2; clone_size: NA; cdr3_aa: CASSQLAGGPNTGELFF; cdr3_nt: TGTGCCAGCAGCCAACTAGCGGGGGGACCGAACACCGGGGAGCTGTTTTTT
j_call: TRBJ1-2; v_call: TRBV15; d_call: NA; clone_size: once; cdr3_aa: CATSRDSGYGYTF; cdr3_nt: TGTGCCACCAGCAGAGATTCCGGGTATGGCTACACCTTC
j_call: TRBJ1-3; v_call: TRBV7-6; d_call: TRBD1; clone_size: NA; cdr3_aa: CASSFRTGARSGNTIYF; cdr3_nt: TGTGCCAGCAGTTTCAGGACAGGGGCGAGGTCTGGAAACACCATATATTTT
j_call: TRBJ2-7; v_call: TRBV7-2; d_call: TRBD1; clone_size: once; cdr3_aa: CASSAYPGQVYEQYF; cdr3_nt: TGTGCCAGCAGCGCCTATCCGGGACAGGTCTACGAGCAGTACTTC
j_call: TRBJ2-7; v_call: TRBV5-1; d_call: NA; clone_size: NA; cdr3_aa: CASSSRPGRPSYEQYF; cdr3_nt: TGCGCCAGCAGCTCGCGACCGGGACGGCCGTCCTACGAGCAGTACTTC
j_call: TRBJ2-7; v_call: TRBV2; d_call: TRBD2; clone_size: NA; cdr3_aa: CASRGAASGAAYF; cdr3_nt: TGTGCCAGCAGGGGGGCGGCTAGCGGGGCGGCGTACTTC
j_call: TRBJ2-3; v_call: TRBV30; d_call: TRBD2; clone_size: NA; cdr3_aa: CAGSGNTDTQYF; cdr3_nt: TGTGCCGGAAGCGGGAACACAGATACGCAGTATTTT
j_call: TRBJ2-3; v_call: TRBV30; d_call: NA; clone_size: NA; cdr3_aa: CAWSVQVGSTDTQYF; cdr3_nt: TGTGCCTGGAGTGTGCAGGTCGGAAGCACAGATACGCAGTATTTT
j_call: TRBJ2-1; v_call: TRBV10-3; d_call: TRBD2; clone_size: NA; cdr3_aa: CAISGLAAYNEQFF; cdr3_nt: TGTGCCATCAGTGGACTAGCGGCCTACAATGAGCAGTTCTTC
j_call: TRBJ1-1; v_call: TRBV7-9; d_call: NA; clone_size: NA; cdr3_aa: CASSAQGLRTEAFF; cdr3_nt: TGTGCCAGCAGCGCACAGGGCCTGAGGACTGAAGCTTTCTTT
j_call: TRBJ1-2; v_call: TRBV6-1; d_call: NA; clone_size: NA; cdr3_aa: CASSARPGVSNYGYTF; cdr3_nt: TGTGCCAGCAGTGCGCGACCAGGGGTCTCAAACTATGGCTACACCTTC
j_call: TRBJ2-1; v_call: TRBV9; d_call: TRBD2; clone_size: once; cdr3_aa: CASSVALLAGVNEQFF; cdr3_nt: TGTGCCAGCAGCGTAGCCCTACTAGCGGGAGTGAATGAGCAGTTCTTC
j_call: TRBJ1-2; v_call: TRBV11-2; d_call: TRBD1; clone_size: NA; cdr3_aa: CASSLGDRGSYGYTF; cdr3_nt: TGTGCCAGCAGCTTAGGGGACAGAGGCTCCTATGGCTACACCTTC